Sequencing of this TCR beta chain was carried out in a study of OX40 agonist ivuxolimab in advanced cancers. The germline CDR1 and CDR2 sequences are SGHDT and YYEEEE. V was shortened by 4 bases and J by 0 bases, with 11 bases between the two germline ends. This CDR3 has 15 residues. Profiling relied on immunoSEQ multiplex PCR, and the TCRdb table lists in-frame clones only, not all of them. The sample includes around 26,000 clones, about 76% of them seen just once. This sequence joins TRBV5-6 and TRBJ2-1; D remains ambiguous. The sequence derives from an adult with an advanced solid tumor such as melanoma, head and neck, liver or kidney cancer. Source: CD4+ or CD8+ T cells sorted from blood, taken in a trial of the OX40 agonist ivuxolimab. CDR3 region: CASSPGPSSYNEQFF. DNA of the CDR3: TGTGCCAGCAGCCCAGGACCGAGCTCCTACAATGAGCAGTTCTTC. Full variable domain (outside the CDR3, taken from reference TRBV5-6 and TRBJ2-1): DAGVTQSPTHLIKTRGQQVTLRCSPKSGHDTVSWYQQALGQGPQFIFQYYEEEERQRGNFPDRFSGHQFPNYSSELNVNALLLGDSALYLCASSPGPSSYNEQFFGPGTRLTVL.